The sequence of this TCR beta chain was determined in a study of blood T cell repertoires in COVID-19. Study as a whole: Nucleic acid was either cDNA or gDNA, and it came from T cells, B-cell-depleted T cells, or PBMCs.

Profiled with immunoSEQ multiplex PCR; TCRdb holds only in-frame clones, not every one. The repertoire consists of fewer than 25,000 clones, with about 88% occurring once and the leading ten covering approximately 11%. This CDR3 is built from 17 residues. The V and J ends lost 4 bases and 4 bases respectively, with 24 bases between them. Germline V gene data show CDR1 as SGHKS and CDR2 as YYEKEE (reference sequence). V and J are TRBV5-5 and TRBJ2-7; possible D gene TRBD1, 6 bases. The sample consisted of peripheral blood. This TCR derives from a human donor in a cohort sampled during active COVID-19. The donor label of this sample is uncertain. The CDR3 region has the DNA TGTGCCAGCAGCATCGTCTCGTGGGCAGGGGATTCGTACGAGCAGTACTTC. It is translated as CASSIVSWAGDSYEQYF.